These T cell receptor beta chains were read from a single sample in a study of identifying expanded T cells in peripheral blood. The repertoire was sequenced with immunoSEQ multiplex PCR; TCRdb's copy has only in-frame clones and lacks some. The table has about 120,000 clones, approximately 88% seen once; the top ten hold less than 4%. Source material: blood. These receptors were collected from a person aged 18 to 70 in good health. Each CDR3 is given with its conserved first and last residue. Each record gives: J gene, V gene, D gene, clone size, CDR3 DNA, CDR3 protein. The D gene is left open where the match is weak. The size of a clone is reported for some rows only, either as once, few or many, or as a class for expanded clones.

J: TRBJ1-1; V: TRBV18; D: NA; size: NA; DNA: TGTGCCAGCTCACCCCGGGAGGGACCGCTGAACACTGAAGCTTTCTTT; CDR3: CASSPREGPLNTEAFF
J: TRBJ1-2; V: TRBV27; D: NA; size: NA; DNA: TGTGCCAGCAGCTCCCGACGGGGAGGGTATGGCTACACCTTC; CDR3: CASSSRRGGYGYTF
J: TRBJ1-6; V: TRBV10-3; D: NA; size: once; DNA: TGTGCCATCAAGAGCGAGGCAAGTTCACCCCTCCACTTT; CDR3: CAIKSEASSPLHF
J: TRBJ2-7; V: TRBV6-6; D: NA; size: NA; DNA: TGTGCCACTCGATTTGAACAATTCAGCCCCTACGAGCAGTACTTC; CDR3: CATRFEQFSPYEQYF
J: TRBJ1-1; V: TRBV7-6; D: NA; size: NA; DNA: TGTGCCAGCAGCGTCCGACAGAACACTGAAGCTTTCTTT; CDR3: CASSVRQNTEAFF
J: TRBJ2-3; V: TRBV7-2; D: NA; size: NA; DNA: TGTGCCAGCAGCTTCCAAGCATCCGGTTCGGATACGCAGTATTTT; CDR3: CASSFQASGSDTQYF
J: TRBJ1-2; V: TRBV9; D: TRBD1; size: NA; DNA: TGTGCCAGCAGCGTAGGTACCGGGACAGGGGGCGATCACCGCTATGGCTACACCTTC; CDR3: CASSVGTGTGGDHRYGYTF
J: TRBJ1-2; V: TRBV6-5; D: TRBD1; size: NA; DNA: TGTGCCAGCAGCTATGGACAGGGTGCCTATGGCTACACCTTC; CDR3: CASSYGQGAYGYTF
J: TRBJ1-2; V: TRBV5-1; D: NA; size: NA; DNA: TGCGCCAGCAGCCGGACAGTCGCTAACTATGGCTACACCTTC; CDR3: CASSRTVANYGYTF
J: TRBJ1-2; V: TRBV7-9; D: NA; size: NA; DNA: TGTGCCAGCGGTCAGGGGAGGCATGGCTACACCTTC; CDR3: CASGQGRHGYTF
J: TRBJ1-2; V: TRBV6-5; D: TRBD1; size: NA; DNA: TGTGCCAGCAGTCTACGACAGGGGGCATATGGCTACACCTTC; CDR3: CASSLRQGAYGYTF
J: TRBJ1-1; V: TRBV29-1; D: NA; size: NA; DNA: TGCAGCGTGGGGGGGCGAGCTTTCTTT; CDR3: CSVGGRAFF
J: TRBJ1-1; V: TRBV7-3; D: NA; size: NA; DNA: TGTGCCAGCAGCTTAACGCCGTCGGGGAAAACAAAAATGAACACTGAAGCTTTCTTT; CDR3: CASSLTPSGKTKMNTEAFF
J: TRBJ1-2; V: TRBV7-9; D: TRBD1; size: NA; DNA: TGTGCCAGCAGCTTAGGGACAGGGGGTGATAACTATGGCTACACCTTC; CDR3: CASSLGTGGDNYGYTF
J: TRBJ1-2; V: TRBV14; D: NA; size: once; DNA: TGTGCCAGCAGCCACCCCTGGGGGGTCGACTATGGCTACACCTTC; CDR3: CASSHPWGVDYGYTF
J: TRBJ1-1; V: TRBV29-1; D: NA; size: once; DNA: TGCAGCGTACGGGACTCCTTTAGCGTTGAAGCTTTCTTT; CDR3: CSVRDSFSVEAFF
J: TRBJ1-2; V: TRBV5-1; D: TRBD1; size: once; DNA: TGCGCCAGCAGCGACCGGACAGGGTACGGCTACACCTTC; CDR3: CASSDRTGYGYTF
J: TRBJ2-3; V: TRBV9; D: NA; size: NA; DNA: TGTGCCAGCAGCGTAGGGCTTACAGATACGCAGTATTTT; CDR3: CASSVGLTDTQYF
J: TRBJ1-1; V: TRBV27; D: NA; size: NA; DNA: TGTGCCAGCAGTTTAGCCCCGGGACTCCTGAACACTGAAGCTTTCTTT; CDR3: CASSLAPGLLNTEAFF
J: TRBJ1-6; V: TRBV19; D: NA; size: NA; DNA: TGTGCCAGTAGTATTGAGGGCAGGGGCAATTCACCCCTCCACTTT; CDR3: CASSIEGRGNSPLHF
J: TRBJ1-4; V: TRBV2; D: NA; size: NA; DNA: TGTGCCAGCAGAGACCCGAGGGTAGGAAAACTGTTTTTT; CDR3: CASRDPRVGKLFF
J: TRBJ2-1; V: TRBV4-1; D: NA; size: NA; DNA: TGCGCCAGCAGCCAAGGGAAGAGCTCCTACAATGAGCAGTTCTTC; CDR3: CASSQGKSSYNEQFF
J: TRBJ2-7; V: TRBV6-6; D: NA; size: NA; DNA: TGTGCCAGCAGTTTGGCCCCCTCCGCGGAGCAGTACTTC; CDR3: CASSLAPSAEQYF
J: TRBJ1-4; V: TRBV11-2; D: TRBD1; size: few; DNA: TGTGCCAGCAGCCCGACAGGGGGCATTTATTCAACTAATGAAAAACTGTTTTTT; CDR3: CASSPTGGIYSTNEKLFF
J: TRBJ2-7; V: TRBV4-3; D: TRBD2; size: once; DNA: TGCGCCAGCAGCCCATCTGGTAGCGGGCTCGCCTACGAGCAGTACTTC; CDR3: CASSPSGSGLAYEQYF
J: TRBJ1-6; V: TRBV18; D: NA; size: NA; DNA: TGTGCCAGCTCACCTGCTTCCGATTCACCCCTCCACTTT; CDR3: CASSPASDSPLHF
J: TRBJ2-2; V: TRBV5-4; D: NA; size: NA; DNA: TGTGCCAGCAGGGGGGAACAACCCGGGGAGCTGTTTTTT; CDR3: CASRGEQPGELFF
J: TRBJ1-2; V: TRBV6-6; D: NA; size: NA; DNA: TGTGCCAGCAACCGGGAAGGAAACTATGGCTACACCTTC; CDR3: CASNREGNYGYTF
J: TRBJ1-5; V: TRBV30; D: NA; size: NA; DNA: TGTGCCTGGAGTCCTATGGGGGATCAGCCCCAGCATTTT; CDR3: CAWSPMGDQPQHF
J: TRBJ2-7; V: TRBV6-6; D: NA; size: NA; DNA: TGTGCCAGCAATCGCAGACCTTCCTACGAGCAGTACTTC; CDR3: CASNRRPSYEQYF
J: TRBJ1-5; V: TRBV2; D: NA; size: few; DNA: TGTGCCAGCAGTGAACAGGTCGGCAATCAGCCCCAGCATTTT; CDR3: CASSEQVGNQPQHF
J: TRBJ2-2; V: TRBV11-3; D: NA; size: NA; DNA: TGTGCCAGCGGTAGGGGGTGGAACACCGGGGAGCTGTTTTTT; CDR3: CASGRGWNTGELFF
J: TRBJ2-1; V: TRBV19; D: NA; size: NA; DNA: TGTGCCAGCGGCGGGGGCGAGGCCTACAATGAGCAGTTCTTC; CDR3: CASGGGEAYNEQFF
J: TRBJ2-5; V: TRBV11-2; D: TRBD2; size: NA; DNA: TGTGCCAGCAGCCCCATAGCGGGGGTCCTAAAGACCCAGTACTTC; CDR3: CASSPIAGVLKTQYF
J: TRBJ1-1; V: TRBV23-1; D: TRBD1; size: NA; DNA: TGCGCCAGCAGTCTTGATCAGGGGGGCACTGAAGCTTTCTTT; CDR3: CASSLDQGGTEAFF
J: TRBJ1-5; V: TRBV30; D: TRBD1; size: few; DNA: TGTGCCTCCGGGACAGGGGTAGGAGCCCAGCATTTT; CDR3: CASGTGVGAQHF
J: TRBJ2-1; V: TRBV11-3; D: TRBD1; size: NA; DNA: TGTGCCAGCAGCTTAGCCTCCGGGACAGCAAACTACAATGAGCAGTTCTTC; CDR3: CASSLASGTANYNEQFF
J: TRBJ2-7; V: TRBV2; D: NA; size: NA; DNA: TGTGCCACCTCGCCAGAGACCGAGCAGTACTTC; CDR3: CATSPETEQYF
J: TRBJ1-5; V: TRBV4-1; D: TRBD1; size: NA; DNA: TGCGCCAGCAGAGGACAGGGGGATAGCAATCAGCCCCAGCATTTT; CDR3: CASRGQGDSNQPQHF
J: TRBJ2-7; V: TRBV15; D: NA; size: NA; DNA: TGTGCCACCAGCAGCACCTCCCCCCTGGGCGAGCAGTACTTC; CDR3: CATSSTSPLGEQYF
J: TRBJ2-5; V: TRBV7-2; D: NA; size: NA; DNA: TGTGCCAGCAGCTCAAACAGAGAGACCCAGTACTTC; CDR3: CASSSNRETQYF
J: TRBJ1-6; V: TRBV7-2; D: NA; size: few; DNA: TGTGCCAGCAGCTCCGAACAGGGTGGGTATTCACCCCTCCACTTT; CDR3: CASSSEQGGYSPLHF
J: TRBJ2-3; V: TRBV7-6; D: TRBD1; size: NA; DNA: TGTGCCAGCAGCCTGGTGGGGACAGCTCGCACAGATACGCAGTATTTT; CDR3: CASSLVGTARTDTQYF
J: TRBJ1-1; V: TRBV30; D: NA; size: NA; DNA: TGTGCCTGGAGTGCCTGGGTGTGGAACACTGAAGCTTTCTTT; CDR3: CAWSAWVWNTEAFF
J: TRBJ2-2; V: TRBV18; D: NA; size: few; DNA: TGTGCCAGCTCACCAAGGCTTCAGGGAGTGTCGAACACCGGGGAGCTGTTTTTT; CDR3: CASSPRLQGVSNTGELFF
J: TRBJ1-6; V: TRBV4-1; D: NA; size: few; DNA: TGCGCCAGCAGCCCATTCACACGACTTTATAATTCACCCCTCCACTTT; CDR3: CASSPFTRLYNSPLHF
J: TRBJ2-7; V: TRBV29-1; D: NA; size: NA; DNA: TGCAGCGTTACCGACAGTGGCGAGCAGTACTTC; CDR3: CSVTDSGEQYF
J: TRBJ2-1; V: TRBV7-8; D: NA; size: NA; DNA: TGTGCCAGCAGCTTAGTGGGAAGTTATAGCTCCTACAATGAGCAGTTCTTC; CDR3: CASSLVGSYSSYNEQFF
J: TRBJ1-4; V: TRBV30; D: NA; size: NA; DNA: TGTGCCTGGAGTGTACCTGGAGTGTCTGAAAAACTGTTTTTT; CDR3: CAWSVPGVSEKLFF
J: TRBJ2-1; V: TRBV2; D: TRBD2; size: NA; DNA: TGTGCCAGCGAGGGCAGGCTAGCGGGGGGGCCCTACAATGAGCAGTTCTTC; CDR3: CASEGRLAGGPYNEQFF
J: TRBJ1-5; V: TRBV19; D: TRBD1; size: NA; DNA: TGTGCCAGTAGTTTATCGCCCACATCGACAGGGAGGAGCAATCAGCCCCAGCATTTT; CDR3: CASSLSPTSTGRSNQPQHF
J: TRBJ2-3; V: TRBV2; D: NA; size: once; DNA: TGTGCCAGCAGTGTCTTGGGTATCGGCACAGATACGCAGTATTTT; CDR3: CASSVLGIGTDTQYF
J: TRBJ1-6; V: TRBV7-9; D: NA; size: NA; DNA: TGTGCCAGCAGCTCGACGGTCCCGGGGGGTTCACCCCTCCACTTT; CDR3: CASSSTVPGGSPLHF
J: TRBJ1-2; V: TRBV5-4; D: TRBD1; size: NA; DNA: TGTGCCAGCGGCACACAGGGGGCTCCCAACTATGGCTACACCTTC; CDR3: CASGTQGAPNYGYTF
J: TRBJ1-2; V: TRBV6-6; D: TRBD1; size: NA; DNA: TGTGCCAGCAGAACCACAGGGGGTGATGGCTACACCTTC; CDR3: CASRTTGGDGYTF